This T cell receptor beta chain stems from a study of human T cells and chemical hapten exposure. Time point specified: patch test 1, 2 weeks after DPC sensitization. The treatment is: therapeutic diphenylcyclopropenone sensitization with weekly scalp DPC. Suited to DPC and affected by alopecia, the donors ranged from 18 to 70 years old. On this clonotype: Its antigen remains unidentified. With a much larger clone just one base away, this may be a read error.

Findings and limits, study-wide: The study found expanded TCRs formed significantly more large CDR3 similarity clusters than controls.

Separate cDNA molecules received unique molecular identifiers, which the library attached to them. TCRdb recomputed calls from the RACE reads with MiXCR, one row per CDR3 protein. The sample contains under 200,000 distinct CDR3 sequences, more than 14% of which appear only once. Per germline, CDR1 SGHVS and CDR2 FNYEAQ. CDR3 length: 15 residues. Sequencing was performed on whole blood, taken in connection with sensitization to the hapten diphenylcyclopropenone (DPC). The receptor was isolated from a woman under 40 with alopecia areata. Some clones in this sample may be carry-over from other donors' samples. This chain links TRBV7-6 with TRBJ2-7, with D possibly being TRBD1 (6 bases). The CDR3 coding sequence is TGTGCCAGCGGCTTAACAGGGAGCGGATCCTACGAGCAGTACTTC. Amino acid sequence: CASGLTGSGSYEQYF.